Shown below are 11 T cell receptor beta chains from a single sample sequenced in a study of blood T cell repertoires in COVID-19. TCRdb keeps only in-frame clones here, not all; method: immunoSEQ multiplex PCR. The sample holds 150,000 to 200,000 clones, about 83% seen once. Sequencing was carried out using peripheral blood. Receptors were obtained from a woman in her sixties or seventies with COVID-19, enrolled during active disease.

The chain is built from TRBV29-1 and TRBJ1-4, with TRBD1 identical over 9 bases. Germline V gives CDR1 SQVTM, CDR2 ANQGSEA. Trimming at V came to 5 bases and at J to 7 bases, leaving 8 bases not matched to a gene. This CDR3 region has 14 residues. CDR3 DNA: TGCAGCGTTTTACAGGGGGCGCGAGGTGAAAAACTGTTTTTT. It translates to CSVLQGARGEKLFF.

The rearrangement joins TRBV6-5 to TRBJ1-1; TRBD1 matches at 8 bases. This CDR3 is built from 14 residues. The V gene end was trimmed by 6 bases and the J gene end by 5 bases; junction bases not matched to a gene: 8. Looked up from germline, CDR1 is MNHEY and CDR2 is SVGAGI. The CDR3 spells CASSVSGGETEAFF. The CDR3 nucleotides are TGTGCCAGCAGCGTGTCAGGGGGCGAAACTGAAGCTTTCTTT.

V is TRBV4-1 and J is TRBJ1-4; 9 bases are a match to TRBD1. J gave up 7 bases and V 4 bases, and 1 base lay outside the gene matches. This CDR3 is 13 amino acids long. Germline V gives CDR1 MGHRA, CDR2 YSYEKL. This chain's CDR3 is CASSRTGAEKLFF. CDR3 bases: TGCGCCAGCAGCCGGACAGGGGCTGAAAAACTGTTTTTT.

The rearrangement uses TRBV28 and TRBJ2-1, with D possibly matching TRBD1 (6 bases). This CDR3 spans 15 amino acids. Germline CDR1 is MDHEN and CDR2 is SYDVKM. V lost 5 bases to trimming and J lost 0 bases, with 11 bases between them. The CDR3 DNA is TGTGCCAGCAGTCACGGACAGAGCTCCTACAATGAGCAGTTCTTC. Translation gives CASSHGQSSYNEQFF. Full variable domain (missing parts from reference TRBV28 and TRBJ2-1): DVKVTQSSRYLVKRTGEKVFLECVQDMDHENMFWYRQDPGLGLRLIYFSYDVKMKEKGDIPEGYSVSREKKERFSLILESASTNQTSMYLCASSHGQSSYNEQFFGPGTRLTVL.

There are a few counts of this clone. The chain is built from TRBV6-1 and TRBJ1-3; 8 bases align to TRBD1. Germline CDR1 reads MNHNS; CDR2 reads SASEGT. The CDR3 consists of 16 residues. The V gene end was trimmed by 3 bases and the J gene end by 4 bases; junction bases not matched to a gene: 8. The CDR3 reads CASSDYRGTGGNTIYF. The DNA for the CDR3 is TGTGCCAGCAGTGACTACCGCGGGACAGGAGGAAACACCATATATTTT.

The V and J genes are TRBV25-1 and TRBJ2-4; a possible D gene is TRBD2 (7 bases). The germline V gene encodes CDR1 MGHDK and CDR2 SYGVNS. Between the trimmed V and J ends, which lost 3 bases and 1 base, there was a span of 13 bases. This CDR3 contains 16 residues. The CDR3 here is CASSDGGPGAKNIQYF. CDR3 sequence (DNA): TGTGCCAGCAGTGACGGGGGGCCTGGTGCCAAAAACATTCAGTACTTC.

The chain links TRBV10-3 to TRBJ2-1; perhaps TRBD2 as D (7 bases). Germline lookup yields CDR1 ENHRY and CDR2 SYGVKD. V shed 8 bases and J shed 9 bases, with 20 bases lying between them. The CDR3 length is 14 residues. This CDR3 reads CAIEGRGAHSEQFF. In DNA form, the CDR3 reads TGTGCCATCGAAGGGAGGGGGGCCCATAGTGAGCAGTTCTTC.

The rearrangement links TRBV7-2 to TRBJ2-3; 8 bases map to TRBD2. This CDR3 contains 17 residues. V lost 4 bases, J lost 6 bases, and 15 bases stayed unmatched. Germline CDR1 reads SGHTA; CDR2 reads FQGNSA. The chain's CDR3 is CASSSGLVTAAYDTQYF. CDR3 nucleotides: TGTGCCAGCAGCTCGGGACTAGTAACGGCAGCCTACGATACGCAGTATTTT.

V and J are TRBV5-1 and TRBJ1-4; the match to TRBD1 covers 8 bases. The germline V gene encodes CDR1 SGHRS and CDR2 YFSETQ. V was pared by 4 bases and J by 6 bases, with 5 bases of the junction left unmatched. CDR3 length equals 14 residues. CDR3 in DNA: TGCGCCAGCAGCCTGGACAGGGTTGATGAAAAACTGTTTTTT. Translated: CASSLDRVDEKLFF.

This clone was counted once. The chain carries TRBV7-2 and TRBJ1-1, with TRBD1 identical over 9 bases. This CDR3 has 16 residues. The V segment lost 3 bases and the J segment 5 bases; nucleotides outside the gene matches: 10. In germline, CDR1 is SGHTA, CDR2 FQGNSA. CDR3 bases: TGTGCCAGCAGCTTCTTTCCCGGGACAGGGCTTACTGAAGCTTTCTTT. The encoded protein is CASSFFPGTGLTEAFF.

The V and J genes are TRBV28 and TRBJ1-5; a possible D gene is TRBD1 (6 bases). The CDR3 has 16 amino acids. Germline V gene data show CDR1 as MDHEN and CDR2 as SYDVKM. Trimming removed 3 bases from V and 6 bases from J, with 18 bases in between. The CDR3, as DNA: TGTGCCAGCAGTTTCAGGGGATCGGGATTGAGTCAGCCCCAGCATTTT. It translates to CASSFRGSGLSQPQHF.